Listed below are T cell receptor beta chains from one sample, sequenced in a study of cytomegalovirus exposure and HLA in healthy donors. Libraries were prepared by immunoSEQ multiplex PCR; TCRdb keeps only in-frame clonotypes and omits some of them. The sample includes fewer than 250,000 clones, roughly 80% seen only once; the top ten take approximately 2%. The specimen sequenced was PBMCs. The receptors were gathered from a woman aged 25 to 39 in good health and CMV-seropositive. The CDR3 runs from the conserved cysteine through the conserved F or W. The D gene is left open where the match is weak. Part of the rows lack a size; the others show once, few, many or a class for expanded clones.

TRBJ2-7 NA NA TRBV5-1 TGCGCCAGCAGCTTGGTAGCCCACGAGCAGTACTTC CASSLVAHEQYF
TRBJ2-7 NA NA TRBV9 TGTGCCAGCAGCCCTGGACTCTACGATAACTACGAGCAGTACTTC CASSPGLYDNYEQYF
TRBJ2-1 NA NA TRBV6-6 TGTGCCAGCAACAGACAGAGCTCCTACAATGAGCAGTTCTTC CASNRQSSYNEQFF
TRBJ2-7 NA TRBD2 TRBV9 TGTGCCAGCAGCTTGCGGGGGGGATACGAGCAGTACTTC CASSLRGGYEQYF
TRBJ1-6 NA TRBD1 TRBV6-9 TGTGCCAGCAGTTATTCGGGACAGAGCTCCTATAATTCACCCCTCCACTTT CASSYSGQSSYNSPLHF
TRBJ1-4 NA NA TRBV18 TGTGCCAGCTCATACAGGAGCCTTGCAACTAATGAAAAACTGTTTTTT CASSYRSLATNEKLFF
TRBJ1-3 NA TRBD1 TRBV5-1 TGCGCCAGCAGCCCGGGACGGGACAGTGAGCTCTCTGGAAACACCATATATTTT CASSPGRDSELSGNTIYF
TRBJ2-3 NA TRBD2 TRBV4-3 TGCGCCAGCAGCCAGGCTAGCGGGCCGTACACAGATACGCAGTATTTT CASSQASGPYTDTQYF
TRBJ2-3 NA NA TRBV29-1 TGCAGCGTTGGGGACACGGAAGATACGCAGTATTTT CSVGDTEDTQYF
TRBJ1-1 NA NA TRBV10-3 TGTGCCATCGGGGAGGGAATGAACACTGAAGCTTTCTTT CAIGEGMNTEAFF
TRBJ1-2 NA NA TRBV14 TGTGCCAGCAGCCAAGTAACAGCCTATGGCTACACCTTC CASSQVTAYGYTF
TRBJ1-1 NA NA TRBV7-3 TGTGCCAGCAGCCCCCAAGGGGGGGAGGTCACTGAAGCTTTCTTT CASSPQGGEVTEAFF
TRBJ2-7 NA NA TRBV4-2 TGTGCCAGCAGCCAACAAGCACTAGGCGGGACAGCAACTTACGAGCAGTACTTC CASSQQALGGTATYEQYF
TRBJ2-7 NA TRBD2 TRBV5-1 TGCGCCAGCAGCTTGATATTAGGGGAGGGGGAGCAGTACTTC CASSLILGEGEQYF
TRBJ2-7 NA TRBD2 TRBV4-3 TGCGCCAGCAGCCATTATCTAGCCAGCGGGAGTTCTGTCTACGAGCAGTACTTC CASSHYLASGSSVYEQYF
TRBJ1-5 few NA TRBV4-1 TGCGCCAGCGCGGGGGTGGCAGGGGCAAGCAATCAGCCCCAGCATTTT CASAGVAGASNQPQHF
TRBJ2-6 once TRBD1 TRBV7-6 TGTGCCAGCAGCCTCGGACAGGGGGCAAAAGCTGGGGCCAACGTCCTGACTTTC CASSLGQGAKAGANVLTF
TRBJ2-1 NA NA TRBV25-1 TGTGCCAGCGACGACGGGGGGCCCCACTACAATGAGCAGTTCTTC CASDDGGPHYNEQFF
TRBJ2-1 NA TRBD2 TRBV28 TGTGCCAGCAGTTTAGCGGGAGGGGTCTTCAATGAGCAGTTCTTC CASSLAGGVFNEQFF
TRBJ2-3 NA TRBD2 TRBV4-2 TGTGCCAGCAGCCAGAGGCTAGCGGGGGAAACAGATACGCAGTATTTT CASSQRLAGETDTQYF
TRBJ1-2 NA NA TRBV28 TGTGCCAGCAGTTTAGGGGTGACAGATTCATATGGCTACACCTTC CASSLGVTDSYGYTF
TRBJ1-1 once TRBD1 TRBV7-2 TGTGCCAGCAGCTTACTGTCTGGAGGGGGCTATATGAACACTGAAGCTTTCTTT CASSLLSGGGYMNTEAFF
TRBJ2-5 NA NA TRBV5-1 TGCGCCAGCAGCGCGGGATTTCAAGAGACCCAGTACTTC CASSAGFQETQYF
TRBJ2-3 NA TRBD1 TRBV5-1 TGCGCCAGCAGCTTGACCCCCGGGACAGGGGGATACAGCACAGATACGCAGTATTTT CASSLTPGTGGYSTDTQYF
TRBJ1-1 NA TRBD1 TRBV18 TGTGCCAGCTCCCAATTTACAGGGGGGAGCACTGAAGCTTTCTTT CASSQFTGGSTEAFF
TRBJ2-7 NA NA TRBV28 TGTGCCAGCAGTTTCCTAACAGGGTACGACTACGAGCAGTACTTC CASSFLTGYDYEQYF
TRBJ2-3 NA NA TRBV28 TGTGCCAGCAGTCGTGGGGGGGCTTCAGATACGCAGTATTTT CASSRGGASDTQYF
TRBJ2-7 NA NA TRBV15 TGTGCCACCAGCAGAGACCTCAGGCAGGTAGCCTACGAGCAGTACTTC CATSRDLRQVAYEQYF
TRBJ2-5 NA NA TRBV5-1 TGCGCCAGCAGCTACGGACAGCCCCTAGAGACCCAGTACTTC CASSYGQPLETQYF
TRBJ1-2 NA TRBD1 TRBV5-1 TGCGCCAGCAGCAAGAGGGCAGGGGGCGACTATGGCTACACCTTC CASSKRAGGDYGYTF
TRBJ1-1 NA NA TRBV19 TGTGCCAGTTTTGACAGGATGAACACTGAAGCTTTCTTT CASFDRMNTEAFF
TRBJ1-6 NA NA TRBV5-4 TGTGCCAGCAGCTTGGGTCCCTCCGGTAATTCACCCCTCCACTTT CASSLGPSGNSPLHF
TRBJ1-6 NA NA TRBV5-1 TGCGCCAGCAGGGCGGACACCTCCTATAATTCACCCCTCCACTTT CASRADTSYNSPLHF
TRBJ1-4 NA NA TRBV6-6 TGTGCCAGCAGTTACTCGGGGGGGGAACTGTTTTTT CASSYSGGELFF
TRBJ1-4 NA TRBD1 TRBV6-5 TGTGCCAGCAGGCCGGGACAGCCAAATGAAAAACTGTTTTTT CASRPGQPNEKLFF
TRBJ2-6 NA TRBD1 TRBV5-1 TGCGCCAGCAGTCCGGGACAGGAGGCTGGGGCCAACGTCCTGACTTTC CASSPGQEAGANVLTF
TRBJ2-5 NA NA TRBV5-1 TGCGCCAGCAACTTGGGGGCTAGCGCCCAGAGGGGAGAGACCCAGTACTTC CASNLGASAQRGETQYF
TRBJ2-5 few NA TRBV12-2 TGTGCAAGTCGCTTAGTGCAGGGAAAAGAGACCCAGTACTTC CASRLVQGKETQYF
TRBJ1-2 NA NA TRBV30 TGTGCCTGGAGTCTGGTCGAGAATGGCTACACCTTC CAWSLVENGYTF